One and the same sample provided the 29 T cell receptor beta chains below, sequenced in a study of T cell changes during pregnancy in multiple sclerosis. Data came from immunoSEQ multiplex PCR; TCRdb stores just in-frame clones and leaves some out. This table has about 100,000 clones, 80% to 95% appearing once. The sample consisted of peripheral blood, taken in the first trimester of pregnancy. Receptor source: a female donor with multiple sclerosis, enrolled in a pregnancy study.

This clone was found a few times. The chain combines TRBV7-2 with TRBJ1-1; D gene ambiguous. Looked up from germline, CDR1 is SGHTA and CDR2 is FQGNSA. This CDR3 has 13 residues. Trimming shortened V by 1 base and J by 1 base, and 4 bases separated the two germline ends. The CDR3 DNA reads as TGTGCCAGCAGCTTAGGCGAGAACACTGAAGCTTTCTTT. Translated, it gives CASSLGENTEAFF.

The chain combines TRBV11-2 with TRBJ2-1, with a possible D match to TRBD2 (6 bases). This CDR3 has 12 residues. Deletions cut 5 bases from V and 7 bases from J, with 9 bases between. CDR1 and CDR2 (germline): SGHAT, FQNNGV. The CDR3 loop reads CASSLGTNEQFF. CDR3 DNA: TGTGCCAGCAGCCTCGGGACTAATGAGCAGTTCTTC.

CDR3 DNA sequence: TGTGCCAGCAGCCAAGATCGAGGACAGGGTTTCAATGAGCAGTTCTTC. This encodes CASSQDRGQGFNEQFF. V is TRBV4-2 and J is TRBJ2-1; the match to TRBD1 covers 8 bases. V was clipped by 0 bases and J by 6 bases; unmatched bases: 7. The CDR3 has 16 residues. Germline loops: CDR1 LGHNA, CDR2 YNFKEQ.

The chain couples TRBV18 to TRBJ2-7; 9 bases line up with TRBD1. This CDR3 has 14 residues. Per the germline V gene, CDR1 is KGHSH and CDR2 is LQKENI. With V trimmed by 6 bases and J by 1 base, 4 bases remained unmatched. The CDR3 loop is CASSFGTGSYEQYF. The CDR3 bases are TGTGCCAGCTCCTTCGGGACAGGGTCCTACGAGCAGTACTTC.

This clone was observed a handful of times. This sequence joins TRBV20-1 and TRBJ1-2; D not resolved. The CDR3 sequence is 11 residues long. V was clipped by 5 bases and J by 3 bases, with 7 bases between them. Germline lookup yields CDR1 DFQATT and CDR2 SNEGSKA (reference sequence). The CDR3 nucleotides read TGCAGTGCTTCCTCAGACTATGGCTACACCTTC. Its protein product is CSASSDYGYTF.

The rearrangement links TRBV6-1 to TRBJ2-3; 9 bases align to TRBD2. Losses at the gene ends were 5 bases for V and 5 bases for J; bases not matched to a gene: 8. CDR3 length equals 15 residues. From germline, CDR1 is MNHNS and CDR2 SASEGT. The CDR3 loop is CASSPISGRRDTQYF. The CDR3 DNA reads as TGTGCCAGCAGTCCGATTAGCGGGAGAAGAGATACGCAGTATTTT.

V is TRBV27 and J is TRBJ2-1; 7 bases map to TRBD2. The germline CDR1 and CDR2 sequences are MNHEY and SMNVEV (reference sequence). This CDR3 region has 17 residues. V shed 5 bases, J shed 4 bases, and the junction held 14 bases outside the gene matches. The CDR3 bases are TGTGCCAGCAGTATCCGGAAAGGTAGCGGGCGATACAATGAGCAGTTCTTC. As protein: CASSIRKGSGRYNEQFF.

This chain joins TRBV15 and TRBJ2-3; no clear D gene. V was cut by 5 bases and J by 4 bases, with 13 bases left in between. The CDR3 is made up of 14 amino acids. Germline CDR1 is LNHNV and CDR2 is YYDKDF (reference sequence). CDR3 loop: CATSPRTGPDTQYF. CDR3 nucleotide sequence: TGTGCCACCAGCCCCCGCACTGGGCCAGATACGCAGTATTTT. The whole variable domain, remainder taken from reference TRBV15 and TRBJ2-3, is DAMVIQNPRYQVTQFGKPVTLSCSQTLNHNVMYWYQQKSSQAPKLLFHYYDKDFNNEADTPDNFQSRRPNTSFCFLDIRSPGLGDTAMYLCATSPRTGPDTQYFGPGTRLTVL.

The chain employs TRBV2 and TRBJ2-5; 11 bases map to TRBD2. The CDR3 extends over 16 amino acids. With 0 bases clipped from V and 5 bases from J, the junction kept 5 bases outside the gene matches. Looked up from germline, CDR1 is SNHLY and CDR2 is FYNNEI. This chain's CDR3 is CASSEAIAGGTETQYF. The CDR3 DNA sequence: TGTGCCAGCAGTGAAGCGATAGCGGGAGGGACGGAGACCCAGTACTTC.

This chain's CDR3 is CASSLLGQPQHF. The CDR3 DNA reads TGTGCCAGCAGCTTGCTCGGTCAGCCCCAGCATTTT. V gene TRBV5-8 combines with J gene TRBJ1-5; no reliable D call. CDR3 length: 12 amino acids. The V end was cut by 1 base, the J end by 6 bases, with 5 bases between. Germline loops: CDR1 SGHTS, CDR2 YDEGEE.

The rearrangement joins TRBV12-5 to TRBJ2-2, with D perhaps TRBD1 (5 bases). The CDR3 length is 12 residues. Germline CDR1 LGHNT, CDR2 FRNRAP. Trimming shortened V by 3 bases and J by 7 bases, and 6 bases separated the two germline ends. The DNA for the CDR3 is TGTGCTAGTGGTTTAGGGGTCGGGGAGCTGTTTTTT. Translating gives CASGLGVGELFF.

V is TRBV19 and J is TRBJ2-4; 10 bases map to TRBD2. Germline CDR1 and CDR2: LNHDA and SQIVND (reference sequence). With 7 bases clipped from V and 3 bases from J, the junction kept 12 bases outside the gene matches. This CDR3 is 17 amino acids long. CDR3 nucleotide sequence: TGTGCCAGTAAGATGAGCGGGAGGGCGGGGGACAAAAACATTCAGTACTTC. This gives the protein CASKMSGRAGDKNIQYF.

The J gene is TRBJ2-5, the V gene TRBV7-2; 7 bases agree with TRBD2. Per germline, CDR1 SGHTA and CDR2 FQGNSA. V lost 5 bases and J lost 2; bases outside the gene matches: 5. The CDR3 runs to 14 residues. The CDR3 sequence is CASSGRGGQETQYF. In DNA, the CDR3 is TGTGCCAGCAGCGGGAGGGGAGGACAAGAGACCCAGTACTTC.

With regard to this clone: One junction end does not reproduce the germline sequence, and a read error may be involved. This chain links TRBV28 with TRBJ2-7; D might be TRBD2 (6 bases). This CDR3 contains 11 residues. The germline CDR1 and CDR2 sequences are MDHEN and SYDVKM. The CDR3 bases are TGTGCCAGCAGTTTAAAACTAGCCTTTAACTTC. It is translated as CASSLKLAFNF.

This sequence joins TRBV5-6 and TRBJ2-3, with 9 bases fitting TRBD1. The CDR3 sequence is 15 residues long. J lost 4 bases, V lost 4 bases, and 7 bases had no gene match. Per germline, CDR1 SGHDT and CDR2 YYEEEE. The CDR3 is CASSTPGQGPDTQYF. CDR3 nucleotide sequence: TGTGCCAGCAGCACCCCGGGACAGGGCCCAGATACGCAGTATTTT.

The genes are TRBV15 and TRBJ2-1; 10 positions match TRBD1. V was clipped by 8 bases and J by 6 bases; unmatched bases: 10. The CDR3 runs 15 residues. Germline V CDR1 and CDR2: LNHNV, YYDKDF (reference sequence). CDR3 protein: CATLRGQGRGNEQFF. CDR3 DNA sequence: TGTGCCACCCTCAGGGGACAGGGGAGAGGCAATGAGCAGTTCTTC.

V gene TRBV10-3 combines with J gene TRBJ2-1; TRBD1 matches 9 bases. This CDR3 contains 14 residues. Germline CDR1 is ENHRY and CDR2 is SYGVKD. Trimming took 6 bases from V and 3 from J; bases not matched to a gene: 3. CDR3 residues: CAIRPGQGYNEQFF. CDR3 nucleotide sequence: TGTGCCATCAGACCGGGACAGGGCTACAATGAGCAGTTCTTC.

This rearrangement joins TRBV7-8 to TRBJ2-1; weak D call: TRBD2 (7 bases). CDR3 length: 18 amino acids. The V end was cut by 7 bases, the J end by 4 bases, with 26 bases between. Germline CDR1 SGHVS, CDR2 FQNEAQ. The CDR3 protein is CASTRGGASGTRYNEQFF. DNA of the CDR3: TGTGCCAGCACCAGGGGAGGGGCTAGCGGTACAAGGTACAATGAGCAGTTCTTC.

The chain uses TRBV19 and TRBJ2-7; a weak D match, TRBD1 (5 bases). CDR3 length: 17 residues. Trimming pared 5 bases from V and 7 bases from J, leaving 27 bases between. Germline CDR1 and CDR2: LNHDA and SQIVND (reference sequence). The CDR3 region is CASSALPQGLLASEQYF. The CDR3 region has the DNA TGTGCCAGTAGTGCCCTCCCTCAGGGTCTCCTCGCGTCTGAGCAGTACTTC.

The V call is TRBV11-2, the J call TRBJ1-4, with TRBD1 matching over 7 bases. The CDR3 length is 16 residues. Trimming at V came to 0 bases and at J to 7 bases, leaving 8 bases not matched to a gene. CDR1 and CDR2 from the germline V gene are SGHAT and FQNNGV. Here the CDR3 DNA reads TGTGCCAGCAGCTTAGATCGACAGGGAAGGAGTGAAAAACTGTTTTTT. This sequence encodes CASSLDRQGRSEKLFF.

The table lists this clone with a count of one. The chain uses TRBV7-9 and TRBJ1-4, with TRBD1 identical over 7 bases. Germline V gene lookup returns CDR1 SEHNR and CDR2 FQNEAQ (reference sequence). The V segment lost 4 bases and the J segment 5 bases; nucleotides outside the gene matches: 7. The CDR3 length is 15 residues. CDR3 protein: CASSSSGRGNEKLFF. Here the CDR3 DNA reads TGTGCCAGCAGCTCCTCGGGCAGGGGGAATGAAAAACTGTTTTTT.

The CDR3 coding sequence is TGTGCCAGCAGTTACCGGGACAGGGTGACTGAAGCTTTCTTT. It translates to CASSYRDRVTEAFF. The chain couples TRBV6-5 to TRBJ1-1; 9 bases line up with TRBD1. The germline V gene has CDR1 MNHEY and CDR2 SVGAGI. Trimming removed 2 bases from V and 5 bases from J; junction bases left unmatched: 3. This CDR3 is built from 14 residues.

V usage is TRBV7-2 and J usage is TRBJ2-7, with 14 bases identical to TRBD2. Germline loops: CDR1 SGHTA, CDR2 FQGNSA. Trimming removed 3 bases from V and 2 bases from J; junction bases left unmatched: 3. This CDR3 contains 16 residues. CDR3: CASSLGLAGVAYEQYF. Written as DNA, the CDR3 is TGTGCCAGCAGCTTGGGACTAGCGGGAGTCGCCTACGAGCAGTACTTC.

CDR3 sequence (DNA): TGTGCCAGCAGCGTAGCGGCAGGGGGAACTAATGAAAAACTGTTTTTT. Translation: CASSVAAGGTNEKLFF. The chain uses TRBV9 and TRBJ1-4; 7 nucleotides line up with TRBD1. Germline V gene sequence: CDR1 SGDLS, CDR2 YYNGEE. The CDR3 runs 16 residues. V gave up 0 bases and J gave up 1 base; unmatched junction bases: 3.

J is TRBJ2-2 and V is TRBV19; D unresolved. With 5 bases removed from V and 5 bases from J, the gap between germline ends came to 6 bases. Germline CDR1 reads LNHDA; CDR2 reads SQIVND (reference sequence). The CDR3 runs to 12 residues. The CDR3: CASSLGTGELFF. The CDR3, as DNA: TGTGCCAGTAGTCTCGGGACCGGGGAGCTGTTTTTT. The full variable domain, completed using reference TRBV19 and TRBJ2-2, is DGGITQSPKYLFRKEGQNVTLSCEQNLNHDAMYWYRQDPGQGLRLIYYSQIVNDFQKGDIAEGYSVSREKKESFPLTVTSAQKNPTAFYLCASSLGTGELFFGEGSRLTVL.

The gene calls are TRBV19 and TRBJ2-7; 7 bases map to TRBD2. This CDR3 contains 15 residues. V trimming: 4 bases; J trimming: 4 bases; junction bases outside the gene matches: 10. Germline V CDR1 and CDR2: LNHDA, SQIVND (reference sequence). Written as DNA, the CDR3 is TGTGCCAGTAGTAGTGCTCTGGGGGGGACTTACGAGCAGTACTTC. Amino acids: CASSSALGGTYEQYF.

This sequence joins TRBV4-3 and TRBJ2-3; 13 nucleotides line up with TRBD2. CDR1 LGHNA and CDR2 YSLEER come from the germline V gene. V was pared by 3 bases and J by 2 bases, with 5 bases of the junction left unmatched. The CDR3 has 17 amino acids. The DNA for the CDR3 is TGCGCCAGCAGCCAGGATGGGACTAGCGGGAACACAGATACGCAGTATTTT. Translated, it gives CASSQDGTSGNTDTQYF.

The J gene is TRBJ1-1, the V gene TRBV18, with 7 bases fitting TRBD1. Germline lookup yields CDR1 KGHSH and CDR2 LQKENI. V was pared by 5 bases and J by 1 base, with 4 bases of the junction left unmatched. The CDR3 covers 14 residues. This CDR3 reads CASSRQGENTEAFF. CDR3 sequence (DNA): TGTGCCAGCTCAAGACAGGGAGAGAACACTGAAGCTTTCTTT.

The J gene is TRBJ1-5, the V gene TRBV28; 7 bases are a match to TRBD1. The CDR3 has 15 amino acids. Trimming removed 5 bases from V and 2 bases from J; junction bases left unmatched: 6. In germline, CDR1 is MDHEN, CDR2 SYDVKM. This chain's CDR3 is CASSERQGGNQPQHF. The CDR3 nucleotides read TGTGCCAGCAGTGAAAGACAGGGCGGCAATCAGCCCCAGCATTTT. Combining the CDR3 with reference TRBV28 and TRBJ1-5 gives the whole variable domain DVKVTQSSRYLVKRTGEKVFLECVQDMDHENMFWYRQDPGLGLRLIYFSYDVKMKEKGDIPEGYSVSREKKERFSLILESASTNQTSMYLCASSERQGGNQPQHFGDGTRLSIL.